This T cell receptor beta chain was captured in a study of early T cells in non-severe SARS-CoV-2 infection. About the research overall: From unsorted whole blood, bulk RNA was sequenced, and the chains remained unpaired. Study observations and caveats: VDJdb matching favored anti-spike CD8 responses, missing private and CD4 specificities.

Individual cDNA molecules each received unique molecular identifiers attached to them. TCRdb reprocessed the 5' RACE reads via MiXCR and lists one record per CDR3 protein. This table holds 45,000 to 55,000 distinct CDR3 sequences, roughly 13% found once. This CDR3 spans 16 amino acids. Trimming left V 3 bases short and J 6 bases short, with 20 bases between. Germline V gene lookup returns CDR1 GTSNPN and CDR2 SVGIG (reference sequence). In its sample, this clonotype was seen many times. Its antigen is currently unknown. The specimen was whole blood. The chain couples TRBV30 to TRBJ1-4; possibly TRBD1 for D (5 bases). This clonotype was obtained from an adult who was a healthcare worker with PCR-confirmed SARS-CoV-2 infection or an uninfected control (not recorded which). Here the CDR3 DNA reads TGTGCCTGGAGATCACGGTTGGGCAGGGAGGATGAAAAACTGTTTTTT. Translating gives CAWRSRLGREDEKLFF.